Presented here are 8 T cell receptor beta chains from one specimen sequenced in a study of glioma-infiltrating T cells. Using RNA template, CDR3s of TCR alpha and beta were amplified with iRepertoire arm-PCR. Using its own MiXCR run on the multiplex PCR reads, TCRdb lists one record per CDR3 protein. The sample includes approximately 400,000 distinct CDR3 sequences, about 40% of them seen just once. The sample comprised glioma tissue, nonneoplastic brain tissue, or PBMCs (not recorded which). The receptors shown here come from a human donor with low-grade glioma or glioblastoma, undergoing nonglioma brain surgery, or in good health (not recorded which).

The chain is built from TRBV20-1 and TRBJ1-6; D gene unclear. Trimming took off 3 bases at V and 8 bases at J, with 17 bases between the two ends. The V gene's germline CDR1 is DFQATT and CDR2 SNEGSKA (reference sequence). This CDR3 region has 15 residues. The CDR3 region has the DNA TGCAGTGCTAGTGTCAGACGCGACCATTATTCACCCCTCCACTTT. Its translation: CSASVRRDHYSPLHF.

This clonotype was recorded once. A read error may explain this, as a much larger clone is one base away. The rearrangement uses TRBV27 and TRBJ2-1; D may be TRBD2 (6 bases). Trimming stripped 4 bases from V and 6 bases from J, with 16 bases between. There are 15 residues in the CDR3. Per germline, CDR1 MNHEY and CDR2 SMNVEV (reference sequence). CDR3 bases: TGTGCCAGCAGTTCCTGGACTACCGGGAGCAATGAGCAGTTCTTC. It encodes CASSSWTTGSNEQFF.

This clonotype was found many times. This chain links TRBV10-3 with TRBJ1-2; 7 nucleotides align to TRBD1. From germline, CDR1 is ENHRY and CDR2 SYGVKD. This CDR3 region has 15 residues. Germline trimming cut 3 bases from V and 4 bases from J; bases unmatched to any gene: 8. CDR3 in amino acids: CAISDKGQLFYGYTF. CDR3 DNA: TGTGCCATCAGTGATAAGGGACAGCTCTTCTATGGCTACACCTTC.

This clonotype occurred a few times. The chain has TRBV20-1 and TRBJ1-6; D not certain. CDR1 and CDR2 (germline): DFQATT, SNEGSKA (reference sequence). Deletions cut 5 bases from V and 0 bases from J, with 14 bases between. This CDR3 contains 16 residues. Written as DNA, the CDR3 is TGCAGTGCTCCTAGGGTGCCTATCTCCTATAATTCACCCCTCCACTTT. This codes for CSAPRVPISYNSPLHF.

This chain connects TRBV6-6 to TRBJ2-1; the D is unclear. Trimming removed 0 bases at V and 10 bases at J, with 22 bases between. The germline CDR1 and CDR2 sequences are MNHNY and SVGAGI (reference sequence). The CDR3 sequence is 17 residues long. The DNA of the CDR3 is TGTGCCAGCAGTTACTCGAGGACCCCGAGGCTCTCCTACGAGCAGTTCTTC. This codes for CASSYSRTPRLSYEQFF.

This clonotype turned up a few times. The V call is TRBV7-9, the J call TRBJ2-5; D is undetermined. Germline CDR1 is SEHNR and CDR2 is FQNEAQ (reference sequence). CDR3 size: 12 residues. Trimming removed 2 bases from V and 8 bases from J, with 9 bases in between. DNA of the CDR3: TGTGCCAGCAGCTTATTTCGTAATACCCAGTACTTC. Protein sequence: CASSLFRNTQYF.

This chain uses TRBV4-3 with TRBJ2-3; 14 nucleotides line up with TRBD2. J was trimmed by 7 bases and V by 1 base; bases with no gene match: 7. The CDR3 sequence is 17 residues long. Germline CDR1 reads LGHNA; CDR2 reads YSLEER. For the CDR3, the DNA is TGCGCCAGCAGCCAAGCCCTCGGGACTAGCGGGAGCTATACGCAGTATTTT. Its translation: CASSQALGTSGSYTQYF.

In its sample, this clonotype was seen a few times. The rearrangement joins TRBV5-1 to TRBJ1-1, with D tentatively TRBD1 (5 bases). The CDR3 loop spans 16 amino acids. V lost 3 bases to trimming and J lost 0 bases, with 15 bases between them. Germline V gives CDR1 SGHRS, CDR2 YFSETQ. The CDR3 reads CASSSGRGAMNTEAFF. CDR3 DNA: TGCGCCAGCAGCTCCGGACGGGGCGCCATGAACACTGAAGCTTTCTTT.